The 3 T cell receptor beta chains presented below share a single source sample, sequenced in a study of OX40 agonist ivuxolimab in advanced cancers. Sequencing was performed with immunoSEQ multiplex PCR; in TCRdb, only in-frame clones are kept and a portion is missing. Of around 45,000 clones listed, around 77% were seen once; the top ten hold under 3%. Material: CD4+ or CD8+ T cells sorted from blood, obtained in a trial of the OX40 agonist ivuxolimab. The origin of the receptors is an adult with an advanced solid tumor such as melanoma, head and neck, liver or kidney cancer.

This chain links TRBV7-8 with TRBJ2-7, with a tentative D call TRBD1 (7 bases). The germline V gene encodes CDR1 SGHVS and CDR2 FQNEAQ. The V end lost 3 bases, the J end lost 6 bases, and 18 bases lay between the germline ends. This CDR3 has 15 amino acids. The CDR3 spells CASSFSEGAMSEQYF. The CDR3 nucleotides are TGTGCCAGCAGCTTTTCGGAGGGGGCGATGAGCGAGCAGTACTTC. Drawing the rest from reference TRBV7-8 and TRBJ2-7, the complete variable domain is GAGVSQSPRYKVAKRGQDVALRCDPISGHVSLFWYQQALGQGPEFLTYFQNEAQLDKSGLPSDRFFAERPEGSVSTLKIQRTQQEDSAVYLCASSFSEGAMSEQYFGPGTRLTVT.

The chain links TRBV28 to TRBJ2-7; 9 nucleotides align to TRBD1. The CDR3 has 15 residues. Losses at the gene ends were 9 bases for V and 0 bases for J; bases not matched to a gene: 9. CDR1 is MDHEN, CDR2 SYDVKM, per germline. CDR3 in DNA: TGTGCCAGTATGGTGGACAGGGGACTCTCCTACGAGCAGTACTTC. This translates into CASMVDRGLSYEQYF.

A few counts support this clone. The V and J genes are TRBV2 and TRBJ1-1; 7 bases are a match to TRBD1. This CDR3 spans 16 amino acids. Germline-derived CDR1 and CDR2 are SNHLY and FYNNEI. The ends lost 3 bases at V and 4 bases at J; junction bases unmatched: 11. DNA for the CDR3: TGTGCCAGCAGTGATTCTCGAGGGGGCGCGATCACTGAAGCTTTCTTT. Its protein is CASSDSRGGAITEAFF.